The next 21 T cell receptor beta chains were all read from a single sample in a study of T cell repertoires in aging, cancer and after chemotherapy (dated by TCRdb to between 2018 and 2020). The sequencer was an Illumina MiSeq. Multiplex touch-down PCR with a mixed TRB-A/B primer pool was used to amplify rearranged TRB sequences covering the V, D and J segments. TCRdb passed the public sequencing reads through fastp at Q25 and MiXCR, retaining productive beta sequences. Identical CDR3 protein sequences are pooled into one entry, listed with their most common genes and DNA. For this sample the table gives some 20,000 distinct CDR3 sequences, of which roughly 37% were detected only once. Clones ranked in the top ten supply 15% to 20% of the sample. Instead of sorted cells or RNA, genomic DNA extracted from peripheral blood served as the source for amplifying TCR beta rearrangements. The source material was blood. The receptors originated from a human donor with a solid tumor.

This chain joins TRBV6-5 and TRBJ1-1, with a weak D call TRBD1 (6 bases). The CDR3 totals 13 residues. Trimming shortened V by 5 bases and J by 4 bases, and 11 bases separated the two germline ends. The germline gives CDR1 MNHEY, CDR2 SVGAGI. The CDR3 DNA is TGTGCCAGCAGTCGACAGGAGGGCACTGAAGCTTTCTTT. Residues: CASSRQEGTEAFF.

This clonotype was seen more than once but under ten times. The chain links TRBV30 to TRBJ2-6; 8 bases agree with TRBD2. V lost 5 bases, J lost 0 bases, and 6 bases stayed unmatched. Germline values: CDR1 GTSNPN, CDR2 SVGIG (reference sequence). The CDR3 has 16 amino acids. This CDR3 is CAWETSATSGANVLTF. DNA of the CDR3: TGTGCCTGGGAGACTAGCGCTACCTCTGGGGCCAACGTCCTGACTTTC.

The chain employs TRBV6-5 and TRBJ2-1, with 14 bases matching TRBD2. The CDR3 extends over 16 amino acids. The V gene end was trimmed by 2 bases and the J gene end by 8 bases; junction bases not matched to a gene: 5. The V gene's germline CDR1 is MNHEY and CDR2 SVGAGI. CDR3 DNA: TGTGCCAGCAGTTACAACGGACTAGCGGGGGGTCATGAGCAGTTCTTC. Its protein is CASSYNGLAGGHEQFF.

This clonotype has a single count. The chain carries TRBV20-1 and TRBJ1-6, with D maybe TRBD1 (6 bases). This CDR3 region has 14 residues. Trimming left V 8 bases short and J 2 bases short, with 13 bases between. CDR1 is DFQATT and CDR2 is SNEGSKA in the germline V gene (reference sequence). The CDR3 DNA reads TGCAGTACATACCGGGACACCTATAATTCACCCCTCCACTTT. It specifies CSTYRDTYNSPLHF.

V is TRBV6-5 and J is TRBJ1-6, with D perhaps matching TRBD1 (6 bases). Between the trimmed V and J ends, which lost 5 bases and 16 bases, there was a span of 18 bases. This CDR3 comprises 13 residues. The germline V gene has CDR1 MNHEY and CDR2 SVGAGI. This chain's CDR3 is CASSRGRDSELHF. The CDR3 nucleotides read TGTGCCAGCAGTCGGGGGCGGGACTCGGAGCTCCACTTT.

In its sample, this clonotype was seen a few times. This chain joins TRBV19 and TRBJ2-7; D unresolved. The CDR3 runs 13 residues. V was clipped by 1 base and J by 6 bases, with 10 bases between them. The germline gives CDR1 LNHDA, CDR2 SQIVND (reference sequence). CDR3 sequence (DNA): TGTGCCAGTAGTATAGGAGCAGGATCCGAGCAGTACTTC. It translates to CASSIGAGSEQYF.

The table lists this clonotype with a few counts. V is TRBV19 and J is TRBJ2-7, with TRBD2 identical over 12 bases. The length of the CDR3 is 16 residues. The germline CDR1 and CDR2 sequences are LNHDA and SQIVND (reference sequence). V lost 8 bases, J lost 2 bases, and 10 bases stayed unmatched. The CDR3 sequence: CASLTSGSKDTYEQYF. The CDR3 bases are TGTGCCAGTTTGACTAGCGGGAGTAAGGATACCTACGAGCAGTACTTC.

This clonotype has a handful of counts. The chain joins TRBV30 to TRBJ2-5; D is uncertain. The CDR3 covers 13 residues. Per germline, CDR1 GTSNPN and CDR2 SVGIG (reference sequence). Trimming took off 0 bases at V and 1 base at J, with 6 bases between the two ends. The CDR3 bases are TGTGCCTGGAGTGTAGTCCCCCAAGAGACCCAGTACTTC. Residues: CAWSVVPQETQYF. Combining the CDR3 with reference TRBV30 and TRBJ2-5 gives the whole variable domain SQTIHQWPATLVQPVGSPLSLECTVEGTSNPNLYWYRQAAGRGLQLLFYSVGIGQISSEVPQNLSASRPQDRQFILSSKKLLLSDSGFYLCAWSVVPQETQYFGPGTRLLVL.

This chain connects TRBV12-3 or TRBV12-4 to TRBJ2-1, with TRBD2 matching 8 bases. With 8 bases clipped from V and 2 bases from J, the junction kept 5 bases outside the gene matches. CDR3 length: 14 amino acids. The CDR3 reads CASQKAGAYNEQFF. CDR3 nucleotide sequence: TGTGCCAGCCAAAAAGCGGGGGCCTACAATGAGCAGTTCTTC.

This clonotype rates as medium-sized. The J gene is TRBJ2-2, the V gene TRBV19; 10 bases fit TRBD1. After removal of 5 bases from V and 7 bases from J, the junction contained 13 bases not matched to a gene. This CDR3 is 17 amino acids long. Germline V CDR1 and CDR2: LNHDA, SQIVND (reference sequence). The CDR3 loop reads CASSLTGTGAINGELFF. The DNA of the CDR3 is TGTGCCAGTAGTCTCACCGGGACAGGGGCGATTAACGGGGAGCTGTTTTTT.

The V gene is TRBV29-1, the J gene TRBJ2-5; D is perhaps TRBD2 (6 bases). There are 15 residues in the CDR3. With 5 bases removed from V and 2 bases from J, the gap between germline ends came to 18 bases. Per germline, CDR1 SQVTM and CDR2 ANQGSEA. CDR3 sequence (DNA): TGCAGCGTTCCTTTGCGCGGGACGCAGCAAGAGACCCAGTACTTC. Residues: CSVPLRGTQQETQYF.

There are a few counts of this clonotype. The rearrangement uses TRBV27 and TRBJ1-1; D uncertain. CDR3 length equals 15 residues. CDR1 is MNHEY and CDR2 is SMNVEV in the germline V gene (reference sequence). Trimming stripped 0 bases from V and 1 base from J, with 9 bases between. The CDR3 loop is CASSLSVAGNTEAFF. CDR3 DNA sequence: TGTGCCAGCAGTTTATCCGTTGCGGGGAACACTGAAGCTTTCTTT.

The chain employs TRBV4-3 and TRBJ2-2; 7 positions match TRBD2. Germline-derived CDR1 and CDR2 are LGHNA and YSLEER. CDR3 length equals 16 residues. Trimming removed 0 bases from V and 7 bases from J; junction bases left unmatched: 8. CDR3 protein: CASSQDMAGESGELFF. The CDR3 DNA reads TGCGCCAGCAGCCAAGACATGGCGGGAGAGAGCGGGGAGCTGTTTTTT.

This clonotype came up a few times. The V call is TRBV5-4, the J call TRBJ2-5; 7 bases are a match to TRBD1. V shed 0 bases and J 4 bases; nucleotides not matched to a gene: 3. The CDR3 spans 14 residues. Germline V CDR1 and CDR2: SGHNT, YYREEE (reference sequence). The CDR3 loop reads CASSLGDSGETQYF. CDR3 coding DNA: TGTGCCAGCAGCTTGGGGGACAGCGGAGAGACCCAGTACTTC.

The CDR3 region has the DNA TGTGCCAGCAGCCGACGCGGGACAGCCTACGAGCAGTACTTC. Translating gives CASSRRGTAYEQYF. The rearrangement links TRBV6-5 to TRBJ2-7; maybe TRBD1 (7 bases). This CDR3 is built from 14 residues. V was clipped by 6 bases and J by 2 bases, with 14 bases between them. Germline V lookup: CDR1 MNHEY, CDR2 SVGAGI.

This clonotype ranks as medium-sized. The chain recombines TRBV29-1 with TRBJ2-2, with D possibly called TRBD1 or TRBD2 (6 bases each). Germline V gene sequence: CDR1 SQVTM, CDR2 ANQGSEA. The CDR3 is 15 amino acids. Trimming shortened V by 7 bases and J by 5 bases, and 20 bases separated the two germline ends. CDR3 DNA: TGCAGCGCGCGTCGCGCGGGAACAGGGACCGGGGAGCTGTTTTTT. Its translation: CSARRAGTGTGELFF.

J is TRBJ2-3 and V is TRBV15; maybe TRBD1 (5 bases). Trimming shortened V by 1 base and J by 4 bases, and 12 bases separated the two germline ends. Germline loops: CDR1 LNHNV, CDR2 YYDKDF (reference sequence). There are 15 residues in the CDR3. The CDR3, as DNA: TGTGCCACCAGCAGAGGGGGCAGGGTTGCAGATACGCAGTATTTT. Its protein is CATSRGGRVADTQYF.

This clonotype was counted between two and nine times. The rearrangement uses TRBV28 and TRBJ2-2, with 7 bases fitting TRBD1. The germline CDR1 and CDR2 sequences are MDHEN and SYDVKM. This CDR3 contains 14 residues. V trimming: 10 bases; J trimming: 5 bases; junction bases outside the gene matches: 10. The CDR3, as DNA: TGTGCCATCCAGACAGGGCGGTATACCGGGGAGCTGTTTTTT. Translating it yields CAIQTGRYTGELFF.

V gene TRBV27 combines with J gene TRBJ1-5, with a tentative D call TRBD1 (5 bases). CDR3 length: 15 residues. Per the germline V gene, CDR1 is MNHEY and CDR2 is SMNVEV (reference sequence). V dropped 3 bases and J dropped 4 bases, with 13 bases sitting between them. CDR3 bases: TGTGCCAGCAGTTTCTTGGGACTGATAAATCAGCCCCAGCATTTT. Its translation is CASSFLGLINQPQHF.

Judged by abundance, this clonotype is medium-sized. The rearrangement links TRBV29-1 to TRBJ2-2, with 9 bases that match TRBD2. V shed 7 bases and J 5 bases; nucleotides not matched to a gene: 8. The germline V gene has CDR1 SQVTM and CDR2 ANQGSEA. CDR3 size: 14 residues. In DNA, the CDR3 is TGCAGCGGGTCCAGCGGGGGGCCAACCGGGGAGCTGTTTTTT. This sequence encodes CSGSSGGPTGELFF.

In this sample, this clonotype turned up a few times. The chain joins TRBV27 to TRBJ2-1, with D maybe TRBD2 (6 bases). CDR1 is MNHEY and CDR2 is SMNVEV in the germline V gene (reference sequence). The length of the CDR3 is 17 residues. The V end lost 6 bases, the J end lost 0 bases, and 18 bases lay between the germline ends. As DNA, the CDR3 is TGTGCCAGCAGAATAACTAGCTTTTCGAGCTCCTACAATGAGCAGTTCTTC. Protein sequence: CASRITSFSSSYNEQFF.